Each of the 31 T cell receptor beta chains below was sequenced from the same sample in a study of CD8+ T cells in alopecia areata. Treatment given: oral pan-JAK inhibitor, 5-10 mg twice daily. RNA was extracted and reverse transcribed into cDNA as the sequencing template. Sequencing was performed with immunoSEQ multiplex PCR; in TCRdb, only in-frame clones are kept and a portion is missing. The table shows more than 150,000 clones, with roughly 64% occurring only once. The source material was CD8+ T cells sorted from blood, sampled at week 24, from a patient treated with tofacitinib. Receptors were obtained from a human donor with alopecia areata.

V is TRBV6-1 and J is TRBJ2-6; D is unresolved. This CDR3 comprises 15 residues. Germline CDR1 reads MNHNS; CDR2 reads SASEGT. Trimming shortened V by 6 bases and J by 2 bases, and 11 bases separated the two germline ends. The chain's CDR3 is CASSGPQAGANVLTF. CDR3 sequence (DNA): TGTGCCAGCAGCGGCCCCCAGGCTGGGGCCAACGTCCTGACTTTC.

The table lists this clone with a few counts. The gene calls are TRBV11-2 and TRBJ1-1; D uncertain. V was clipped by 0 bases and J by 1 base, with 6 bases between them. The CDR3 is 14 amino acids. Germline CDR1 and CDR2: SGHAT and FQNNGV. The CDR3 nucleotides are TGTGCCAGCAGCTTAGACCACACGAACACTGAAGCTTTCTTT. As protein: CASSLDHTNTEAFF.

To note about this clone: Mismatch with germline at one junction end may stem from a read error. The chain recombines TRBV11-2 with TRBJ2-7, with a weak D call TRBD1 (6 bases). This CDR3 has 14 residues. CDR1 SGHAT and CDR2 FQNNGV come from the germline V gene. CDR3 region: CASSQETGWWEQYF. As DNA, the CDR3 is TGCGCCAGCAGCCAGGAGACAGGTTGGTGGGAGCAGTACTTC.

This clone has only a few counts. The chain has TRBV29-1 and TRBJ1-2; D unresolved. Per the germline V gene, CDR1 is SQVTM and CDR2 is ANQGSEA. CDR3 size: 12 residues. Between the trimmed V and J ends, which lost 8 bases and 2 bases, there was a span of 12 bases. Here the CDR3 reads CSLTYQNYGYTF. The CDR3 DNA reads TGCAGCCTTACCTACCAAAACTATGGCTACACCTTC.

This chain joins TRBV25-1 and TRBJ1-6; tentatively, D is TRBD1 (5 bases). Germline assignment: CDR1 MGHDK and CDR2 SYGVNS. This CDR3 has 15 amino acids. The V end lost 7 bases, the J end lost 9 bases, and 19 bases lay between the germline ends. The CDR3 DNA is TGTGCCAGCACCCCCCGCTCGGCGGGGGGTTCACCCCTCCACTTT. Translation gives CASTPRSAGGSPLHF.

The V and J genes are TRBV6-6 and TRBJ1-2, with D possibly TRBD1 on 5 matching bases. The V end was cut by 0 bases, the J end by 4 bases, with 15 bases between. Germline CDR1 and CDR2: MNHNY and SVGAGI (reference sequence). CDR3 length equals 16 residues. The CDR3 region has the DNA TGTGCCAGCAGTTACTCGAGCTCTTCAGGGCCCTATGGCTACACCTTC. Encoded protein: CASSYSSSSGPYGYTF.

There are a few counts of this clone. The chain couples TRBV7-9 to TRBJ1-1; D is unclear. Per germline, CDR1 SEHNR and CDR2 FQNEAQ (reference sequence). The germline V and J ends were trimmed by 5 bases and 6 bases, with 4 bases remaining between them. This CDR3 is 10 amino acids long. DNA of the CDR3: TGTGCCAGCAGCGGTCCTGAAGCTTTCTTT. It encodes CASSGPEAFF. The full variable domain, its missing parts supplied by reference TRBV7-9 and TRBJ1-1, is DTGVSQNPRHKITKRGQNVTFRCDPISEHNRLYWYRQTLGQGPEFLTYFQNEAQLEKSRLLSDRFSAERPKGSFSTLEIQRTEQGDSAMYLCASSGPEAFFGQGTRLTVV.

This clone was counted once. This chain links TRBV5-6 with TRBJ1-2; 8 bases agree with TRBD1. The germline V gene has CDR1 SGHDT and CDR2 YYEEEE. The CDR3 spans 11 residues. V shed 8 bases and J 8 bases; nucleotides not matched to a gene: 5. Here the CDR3 reads CASDRGGGYTF. The CDR3 nucleotides are TGTGCCAGTGACAGGGGTGGCGGCTACACCTTC.

The rearrangement links TRBV5-1 to TRBJ2-4; possibly TRBD2 for D (5 bases). CDR1 is SGHRS and CDR2 is YFSETQ in the germline V gene. The V end was cut by 0 bases, the J end by 4 bases, with 5 bases between. The CDR3 has 13 amino acids. The DNA for the CDR3 is TGCGCCAGCAGCTTGGCGGGGAAAAACATTCAGTACTTC. This codes for CASSLAGKNIQYF.

On this clone: Other DNA sequences within the sample encode an identical CDR3. The gene calls are TRBV10-3 and TRBJ1-1; D is ambiguous. V shed 8 bases and J shed 5 bases, with 12 bases lying between them. The CDR3 extends over 12 amino acids. Germline values: CDR1 ENHRY, CDR2 SYGVKD. In nucleotides, the CDR3 is TGTGCCATCTCGGACGAGAATACTGAAGCTTTCTTT. Translation gives CAISDENTEAFF.

Of note for this clone: The sample has other DNA sequences that encode this CDR3 too. The V gene is TRBV9, the J gene TRBJ2-3; a weak D match, TRBD1 (5 bases). V was clipped by 5 bases and J by 4 bases, with 8 bases between them. CDR3 length: 12 residues. Germline CDR1 is SGDLS and CDR2 is YYNGEE. The CDR3: CASSIGADTQYF. The DNA of the CDR3 is TGTGCCAGCAGTATAGGGGCAGATACGCAGTATTTT.

The gene calls are TRBV5-6 and TRBJ1-2; no definite D call. Between the trimmed V and J ends, which lost 4 bases and 3 bases, there was a span of 10 bases. In germline, CDR1 is SGHDT, CDR2 YYEEEE. This CDR3 is built from 13 residues. The CDR3 protein is CASSQDGYYGYTF. In DNA, the CDR3 is TGTGCCAGCAGCCAGGACGGTTACTATGGCTACACCTTC.

This clone appeared a few times. The chain recombines TRBV19 with TRBJ2-7; D is unresolved. This CDR3 spans 14 amino acids. V was shortened by 6 bases and J by 3 bases, with 15 bases between the two germline ends. Germline CDR1 is LNHDA and CDR2 is SQIVND (reference sequence). CDR3 residues: CASRLSLNDYEQYF. CDR3 DNA sequence: TGTGCCAGTAGACTGAGCCTAAACGACTACGAGCAGTACTTC. Together with reference TRBV19 and TRBJ2-7, the CDR3 gives the full variable domain: DGGITQSPKYLFRKEGQNVTLSCEQNLNHDAMYWYRQDPGQGLRLIYYSQIVNDFQKGDIAEGYSVSREKKESFPLTVTSAQKNPTAFYLCASRLSLNDYEQYFGPGTRLTVT.

The CDR3 bases are TGTGCCAGCAGGGATGCGGTCGGGGTCTTGACAGATACGCAGTATTTT. Residues: CASRDAVGVLTDTQYF. This sequence joins TRBV7-2 and TRBJ2-3, with a tentative D call TRBD2 (5 bases). V was cut by 6 bases and J by 3 bases, with 19 bases left in between. Germline V lookup: CDR1 SGHTA, CDR2 FQGNSA. The CDR3 has 16 amino acids.

This clone came up a few times. The chain combines TRBV11-2 with TRBJ2-3; either TRBD1 or TRBD2 may fit D (5 bases each). Trimming removed 3 bases from V and 2 bases from J, with 15 bases in between. The CDR3 consists of 16 residues. Per the germline V gene, CDR1 is SGHAT and CDR2 is FQNNGV. The CDR3 bases are TGTGCCAGCAGCTTTCGGGGCCAGGCCCACACAGATACGCAGTATTTT. It is translated as CASSFRGQAHTDTQYF.

The rearrangement uses TRBV15 and TRBJ2-1; D remains unclear. Germline lookup yields CDR1 LNHNV and CDR2 YYDKDF (reference sequence). The CDR3 has 15 amino acids. V lost 1 base and J lost 10, with 17 bases in between. The CDR3 sequence: CATSRVETLSREQFF. CDR3 nucleotides: TGTGCCACCAGCAGAGTGGAGACCCTTAGTAGGGAGCAGTTCTTC.

J is TRBJ2-1 and V is TRBV29-1; 7 bases line up with TRBD2. V lost 6 bases, J lost 6 bases, and 5 bases stayed unmatched. Germline CDR1 is SQVTM and CDR2 is ANQGSEA. The CDR3 contains 12 residues. In DNA form, the CDR3 reads TGCAGCGTCATGGGACTACTCAATGAGCAGTTCTTC. Its protein product is CSVMGLLNEQFF.

The rearrangement links TRBV13 to TRBJ2-3; D is possibly TRBD1 (6 bases). The V gene's germline CDR1 is PRHDT and CDR2 FYEKMQ (reference sequence). The germline V and J ends were trimmed by 5 bases and 4 bases, with 10 bases remaining between them. The CDR3 loop spans 13 amino acids. The CDR3 protein is CASSLRGSDTQYF. CDR3 sequence (DNA): TGTGCCAGCAGCCTTAGGGGGTCAGATACGCAGTATTTT.

This clone was detected a few times. This rearrangement joins TRBV27 to TRBJ1-5; D may be TRBD1 (5 bases). Trimming stripped 2 bases from V and 6 bases from J, with 23 bases between. The germline CDR1 and CDR2 sequences are MNHEY and SMNVEV (reference sequence). The CDR3 spans 18 residues. The CDR3 bases are TGTGCCAGCAGTTTAATCGGGGCCGGGGGGGACCCGACTCAGCCCCAGCATTTT. Residues: CASSLIGAGGDPTQPQHF.

This clone has a handful of counts. The V call is TRBV6-4, the J call TRBJ2-6, with D perhaps matching TRBD2 (6 bases). V was shortened by 2 bases and J by 0 bases, with 11 bases between the two germline ends. The V gene's germline CDR1 is MRHNA and CDR2 SNTAGT. This CDR3 spans 17 amino acids. The CDR3 DNA reads TGTGCCAGCAGTGACGGGACTGCAGACTCTGGGGCCAACGTCCTGACTTTC. Amino acids: CASSDGTADSGANVLTF.

This chain connects TRBV18 to TRBJ2-7; no definite D call. This CDR3 region has 14 residues. V gave up 3 bases and J gave up 2 bases, with 11 bases separating them. Per germline, CDR1 KGHSH and CDR2 LQKENI. The CDR3 spells CASSPGGLTYEQYF. Here the CDR3 DNA reads TGTGCCAGCTCACCTGGTGGCCTCACCTACGAGCAGTACTTC.

This clone showed up just a few times. J is TRBJ2-1 and V is TRBV5-6; D uncertain. Trimming left V 1 base short and J 5 bases short, with 4 bases between. The CDR3 runs 12 residues. Germline-derived CDR1 and CDR2 are SGHDT and YYEEEE. Here the CDR3 DNA reads TGTGCCAGCAGCTTGTCTGACAATGAGCAGTTCTTC. It yields the protein CASSLSDNEQFF.

The J gene is TRBJ2-1, the V gene TRBV29-1; D assignment may be TRBD1 or TRBD2 (5 bases each). V lost 4 bases and J lost 5, with 12 bases in between. Germline V CDR1 and CDR2: SQVTM, ANQGSEA. This CDR3 region has 13 residues. The CDR3 spells CSVVWQGDNEQFF. For the CDR3, the DNA is TGCAGCGTTGTTTGGCAGGGAGACAATGAGCAGTTCTTC.

This clone was detected a few times. The chain recombines TRBV29-1 with TRBJ2-5; D not resolved. Germline CDR1 SQVTM, CDR2 ANQGSEA. This CDR3 spans 13 amino acids. Trimming took off 4 bases at V and 3 bases at J, with 12 bases between the two ends. CDR3 region: CSVVPRSEETQYF. CDR3 nucleotide sequence: TGCAGCGTTGTTCCCCGTAGTGAAGAGACCCAGTACTTC.

The chain is built from TRBV6-5 and TRBJ2-7; the match to TRBD1 covers 8 bases. V shed 4 bases, J shed 3 bases, and the junction held 5 bases outside the gene matches. The CDR3 spans 14 residues. Germline V gene lookup returns CDR1 MNHEY and CDR2 SVGAGI. CDR3 DNA sequence: TGTGCCAGCAGTTCTGGACAGGGTGGCTACGAGCAGTACTTC. Its translation: CASSSGQGGYEQYF.

This chain joins TRBV4-2 and TRBJ2-3; no clear D. Germline-derived CDR1 and CDR2 are LGHNA and YNFKEQ. The CDR3 has 14 residues. Trimming pared 0 bases from V and 5 bases from J, leaving 9 bases between. CDR3 region: CASSQEMGKDTQYF. The CDR3, as DNA: TGTGCCAGCAGCCAAGAGATGGGGAAAGATACGCAGTATTTT.

With respect to this clone: This CDR3 is also generated by other DNA sequences in the sample. This chain uses TRBV20-1 with TRBJ2-5; D remains unclear. Germline lookup yields CDR1 DFQATT and CDR2 SNEGSKA (reference sequence). CDR3 length equals 10 residues. V was shortened by 3 bases and J by 5 bases, with 4 bases between the two germline ends. DNA for the CDR3: TGCAGTGCTAGTGGTGAGACCCAGTACTTC. Protein: CSASGETQYF.

This clone was found a few times. The V call is TRBV29-1, the J call TRBJ2-7, with 8 positions matching TRBD1. This CDR3 has 12 amino acids. The germline CDR1 and CDR2 sequences are SQVTM and ANQGSEA. J lost 3 bases, V lost 7 bases, and 5 bases had no gene match. The CDR3 protein is CSGWDRYYEQYF. The DNA for the CDR3 is TGCAGCGGGTGGGACAGGTACTACGAGCAGTACTTC.

The V gene is TRBV6-1, the J gene TRBJ1-5; D might be TRBD1 (5 bases). Trimming left V 1 base short and J 3 bases short, with 10 bases between. From germline, CDR1 is MNHNS and CDR2 SASEGT. The CDR3 sequence is 15 residues long. CDR3 in DNA: TGTGCCAGCAGTGAAGTTTGGGGACTCAATCAGCCCCAGCATTTT. Translated, it gives CASSEVWGLNQPQHF.

This chain links TRBV5-1 with TRBJ2-7, with D maybe TRBD2 (5 bases). Germline loops: CDR1 SGHRS, CDR2 YFSETQ. V lost 2 bases to trimming and J lost 5 bases, with 14 bases between them. This CDR3 region has 14 residues. The CDR3, as DNA: TGCGCCAGCAGCTTCGGCCGTGAGGGTCACGAGCAGTACTTC. Its translation is CASSFGREGHEQYF.

This chain connects TRBV4-1 to TRBJ1-1; no reliable D call. The CDR3 is 13 amino acids. The germline CDR1 and CDR2 sequences are MGHRA and YSYEKL. V lost 1 base, J lost 0 bases, and 3 bases lay in between. The CDR3 sequence: CASSQVMNTEAFF. The CDR3 DNA sequence: TGCGCCAGCAGCCAAGTAATGAACACTGAAGCTTTCTTT.